The entry below gives a single T cell receptor (beta chain) sequence along with its context. This entry belongs to a study of T cells after yellow fever vaccination. Via MiXCR, TCRdb re-called the 5' RACE reads, giving one row per CDR3 protein. The sample carries some 550,000 distinct CDR3 sequences, 15% to 20% recorded once. The source was PBMCs, collected 15 days after the yellow fever booster vaccination. This TCR came from a man aged 30-40 years who received the YFV17D yellow fever vaccine.

Here the CDR3 DNA reads TGTGCCAGCAGCTTAGGCCAGGGACGTTGGGAGACCCAGTACTTC. It translates to CASSLGQGRWETQYF. The gene calls are TRBV7-2 and TRBJ2-5; D tentatively reads TRBD1 or TRBD2 (5 bases each). Germline CDR1 is SGHTA and CDR2 is FQGNSA. The V end was cut by 1 base, the J end by 5 bases, with 14 bases between. The CDR3 extends over 15 amino acids.